One sample yielded the 6 T cell receptor beta chains listed below, sequenced in a study of molecular identifiers for immune sequencing clone quantification. TCRdb re-called the PCR reads with MiXCR, one entry per CDR3 protein. The sample records hundreds of thousands of distinct CDR3 sequences, about 25% being singletons. The sequenced sample consisted of naive CD8+ T cells from blood, with Jurkat cell RNA spiked in. Subset: FACS-sorted CD8+CD4-CCR7+CD45RA+ naive T cells. These receptors all stem from a human donor in good health. Some libraries in this study had Jurkat cell RNA spiked in.

The rearrangement uses TRBV19 and TRBJ2-6; possibly TRBD2 for D (5 bases). V was shortened by 5 bases and J by 1 base, with 12 bases between the two germline ends. Looked up from germline, CDR1 is LNHDA and CDR2 is SQIVND (reference sequence). This CDR3 region has 16 residues. The CDR3 reads CASSHSWRSGANVLTF. CDR3 in DNA: TGTGCCAGTAGTCACAGTTGGAGGTCTGGGGCCAACGTCCTGACTTTC.

This clonotype appeared many times. The chain uses TRBV7-9 and TRBJ2-3; D is ambiguous. Germline assignment: CDR1 SEHNR and CDR2 FQNEAQ (reference sequence). The CDR3 has 13 amino acids. V was shortened by 6 bases and J by 2 bases, with 9 bases between the two germline ends. The CDR3 region has the DNA TGTGCCAGCAGTCGAAGTTCCACAGATACGCAGTATTTT. This translates into CASSRSSTDTQYF. The variable domain in full, completed from reference TRBV7-9 and TRBJ2-3, reads DTGVSQNPRHKITKRGQNVTFRCDPISEHNRLYWYRQTLGQGPEFLTYFQNEAQLEKSRLLSDRFSAERPKGSFSTLEIQRTEQGDSAMYLCASSRSSTDTQYFGPGTRLTVL.

A word on this clonotype: A much larger clone differs from this one at a single base, so this may be a read error. The chain couples TRBV6-5 to TRBJ2-3; no definite D call. This CDR3 has 13 residues. V was clipped by 1 base and J by 2 bases, with 4 bases between them. From germline, CDR1 is MNHEY and CDR2 SVGAGI. CDR3 in DNA: TGTGCCAGCAGTTACTACCTCACAGATACGCAGTATTTT. Amino acids: CASSYYLTDTQYF.

This clonotype was seen many times. The chain employs TRBV5-1 and TRBJ2-7; TRBD1 matches 10 bases. This CDR3 contains 19 residues. The J segment lost 3 bases and the V segment lost 0 bases, leaving 15 bases of the junction unmatched. Germline V CDR1 and CDR2: SGHRS, YFSETQ. CDR3 sequence reads: CASSLAGRQGALGLYEQYF. As DNA, the CDR3 is TGCGCCAGCAGCTTGGCCGGGAGACAGGGGGCTCTCGGGCTCTACGAGCAGTACTTC. Complete variable domain (other parts from reference TRBV5-1 and TRBJ2-7): KAGVTQTPRYLIKTRGQQVTLSCSPISGHRSVSWYQQTPGQGLQFLFEYFSETQRNKGNFPGRFSGRQFSNSRSEMNVSTLELGDSALYLCASSLAGRQGALGLYEQYFGPGTRLTVT.

There are many counts of this clonotype. The gene calls are TRBV12-3 or TRBV12-4 and TRBJ2-7, with D perhaps matching TRBD2 (6 bases). CDR3 length: 15 amino acids. Trimming took off 6 bases at V and 5 bases at J, with 20 bases between the two ends. CDR3 bases: TGTGCCAGCAGCACTCTGACTAGTCACGGCCACGAGCAGTACTTC. It encodes CASSTLTSHGHEQYF.

This clonotype was counted between two and nine times. The chain links TRBV12-3 or TRBV12-4 to TRBJ2-7, with 10 bases lining up with TRBD1. The CDR3 totals 15 residues. Germline trimming cut 4 bases from V and 2 bases from J; bases unmatched to any gene: 5. This CDR3 reads CASSSIGQGAYEQYF. In DNA form, the CDR3 reads TGTGCCAGCAGTTCGATAGGACAGGGGGCCTACGAGCAGTACTTC.